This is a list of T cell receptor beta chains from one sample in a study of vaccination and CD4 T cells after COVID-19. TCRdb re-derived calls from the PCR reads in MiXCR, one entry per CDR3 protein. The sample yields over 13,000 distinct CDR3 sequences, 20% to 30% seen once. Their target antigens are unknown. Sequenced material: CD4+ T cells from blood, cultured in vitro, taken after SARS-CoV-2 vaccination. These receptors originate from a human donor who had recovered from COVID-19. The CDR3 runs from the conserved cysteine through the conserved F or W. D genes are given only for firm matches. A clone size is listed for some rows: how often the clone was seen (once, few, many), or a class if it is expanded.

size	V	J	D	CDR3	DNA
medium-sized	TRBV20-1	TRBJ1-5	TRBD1	CSARSRGRIQPQHF	TGCAGTGCTAGGTCCAGGGGGCGTATTCAGCCCCAGCATTTT
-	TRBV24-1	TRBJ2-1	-	CATSDLRAGSYNEQFF	TGTGCCACCAGTGATTTACGCGCTGGCTCCTACAATGAGCAGTTCTTC
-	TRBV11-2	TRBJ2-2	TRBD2	CASGGGLAGRTRGTGELFF	TGTGCCAGCGGAGGGGGACTAGCGGGCCGCACCAGGGGCACCGGGGAGCTGTTTTTT
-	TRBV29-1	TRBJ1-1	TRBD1	CSVEVRGRRTEAFF	TGCAGCGTTGAGGTCAGGGGGAGAAGGACTGAAGCTTTCTTT
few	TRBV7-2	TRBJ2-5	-	CASKLTSLSQETQYF	TGTGCCAGCAAGTTGACAAGTCTGTCTCAAGAGACCCAGTACTTC
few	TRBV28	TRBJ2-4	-	CASSWGNIQYF	TGTGCCAGCAGTTGGGGAAACATTCAGTACTTC
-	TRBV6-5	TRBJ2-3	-	CASSWHSRALTDTQYF	TGTGCCAGCAGTTGGCACTCCCGGGCCCTCACAGATACGCAGTATTTT
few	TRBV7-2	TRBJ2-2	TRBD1	CASTTGGTGELFF	TGTGCCAGCACCACAGGGGGCACCGGGGAGCTGTTTTTT
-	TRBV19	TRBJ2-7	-	CASSMRGEGYEQYF	TGTGCCAGTAGTATGAGGGGGGAGGGTTACGAGCAGTACTTC
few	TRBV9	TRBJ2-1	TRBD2	CASSPRASGVVSDEQFF	TGTGCCAGCAGCCCGCGGGCTAGCGGGGTGGTTTCGGATGAGCAGTTCTTC
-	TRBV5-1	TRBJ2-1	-	CASSRLAGGGNEQFF	TGCGCCAGCAGCAGACTAGCCGGAGGGGGGAATGAGCAGTTCTTC
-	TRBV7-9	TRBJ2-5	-	CASSSDRIEETQYF	TGTGCCAGCAGCTCGGACCGTATCGAAGAGACCCAGTACTTC
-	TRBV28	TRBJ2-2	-	CASSLPGANTGELFF	TGTGCCAGCAGTTTACCGGGGGCGAACACCGGGGAGCTGTTTTTT
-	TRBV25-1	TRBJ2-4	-	CASSDTGAKNIQYF	TGTGCCAGCAGTGATACAGGGGCCAAAAACATTCAGTACTTC
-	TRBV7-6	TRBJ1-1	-	CASSLAEVTEAFF	TGTGCCAGCAGCTTAGCGGAGGTAACTGAAGCTTTCTTT
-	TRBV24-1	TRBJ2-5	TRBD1	CATSDTTGVETQYF	TGTGCCACCAGTGATACAACAGGGGTAGAGACCCAGTACTTC
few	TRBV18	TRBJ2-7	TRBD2	CASSPRTSGVGGEQYF	TGTGCCAGCTCACCGCGGACTAGCGGGGTGGGTGGCGAGCAGTACTTC
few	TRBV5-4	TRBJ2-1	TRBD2	CASSLFGTSGDNEQFF	TGTGCCAGCAGCTTGTTTGGGACTAGCGGGGACAATGAGCAGTTCTTC
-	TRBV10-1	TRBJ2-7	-	CASSELPGLRSYEQYF	TGCGCCAGCAGTGAGTTACCTGGACTCCGCTCCTACGAGCAGTACTTC
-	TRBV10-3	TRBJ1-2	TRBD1	CAISVTGGGYGYAF	TGTGCCATCAGTGTGACAGGGGGTGGCTATGGCTACGCCTTC
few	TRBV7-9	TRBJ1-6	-	CASSLTIGGRLNSPLHF	TGTGCCAGCAGCCTGACGATAGGAGGGAGACTTAATTCACCCCTCCACTTT
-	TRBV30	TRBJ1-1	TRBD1	CASNPGTVNTEAFF	TGTGCCTCCAATCCCGGGACAGTGAACACTGAAGCTTTCTTT
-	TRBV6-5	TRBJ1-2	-	CASSYRAFKGYTF	TGTGCCAGCAGCTACAGGGCCTTCAAGGGCTACACCTTC
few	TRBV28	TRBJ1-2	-	CASSPKTTGYTF	TGTGCCAGCAGCCCGAAGACAACTGGCTACACCTTC
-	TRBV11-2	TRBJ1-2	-	CASSRGFGTMGYTF	TGTGCCAGCAGCCGAGGATTTGGGACTATGGGCTACACCTTC
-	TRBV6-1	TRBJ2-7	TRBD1	CASNLGQGGGEQYF	TGTGCCAGCAACCTCGGACAGGGGGGGGGAGAGCAGTACTTC
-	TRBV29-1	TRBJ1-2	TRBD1	CSVERGQGAGGYTF	TGCAGCGTTGAGAGGGGACAGGGGGCAGGGGGCTACACCTTC
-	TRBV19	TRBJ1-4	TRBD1	CASSPGTGEEKLFF	TGTGCCAGTAGCCCCGGGACAGGGGAAGAAAAACTGTTTTTT
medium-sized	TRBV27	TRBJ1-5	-	CASKRAARWENQPQHF	TGTGCCAGCAAAAGGGCAGCCCGGTGGGAAAATCAGCCCCAGCATTTT
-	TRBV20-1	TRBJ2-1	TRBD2	CSAPMRERAYNEQFF	TGCAGTGCCCCTATGCGGGAGAGAGCATACAATGAGCAGTTCTTC
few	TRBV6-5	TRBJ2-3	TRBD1	CASSYRTGRLGDTQYF	TGTGCCAGCAGTTATCGGACAGGGAGATTGGGAGATACGCAGTATTTT
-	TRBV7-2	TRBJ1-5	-	CASSLGLNQANQPQHF	TGTGCCAGCAGCTTAGGACTTAACCAAGCCAATCAGCCCCAGCATTTT
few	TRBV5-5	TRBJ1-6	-	CASSPLVVGTSNSPLHF	TGTGCCAGCAGCCCCCTCGTTGTTGGGACAAGTAATTCACCCCTCCACTTT
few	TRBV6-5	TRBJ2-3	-	CASSYLTKGTDTQYF	TGTGCCAGCAGTTACCTGACAAAAGGCACAGATACGCAGTATTTT
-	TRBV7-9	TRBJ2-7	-	CASSSAALTAHEQYF	TGTGCCAGCAGCTCCGCGGCGTTAACAGCCCACGAGCAGTACTTC
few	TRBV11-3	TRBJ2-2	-	CASSSQGFDTGELFF	TGTGCCAGCAGCTCCCAGGGGTTCGACACCGGGGAGCTGTTTTTT
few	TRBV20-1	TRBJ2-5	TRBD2	CSAYLPSGRETQYF	TGCAGTGCTTACCTCCCTAGCGGGAGAGAGACCCAGTACTTC
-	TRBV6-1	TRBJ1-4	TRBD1	CASRENRGTNEKLFF	TGTGCCAGCAGGGAAAACAGGGGGACTAATGAAAAACTGTTTTTT
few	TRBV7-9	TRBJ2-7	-	CASSKADSWYEQYF	TGTGCCAGCAGCAAAGCGGACTCTTGGTACGAGCAGTACTTC
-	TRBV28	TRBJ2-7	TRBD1	CASSLIPGQGSHEQYF	TGTGCCAGCAGCTTAATCCCGGGACAGGGGAGCCACGAGCAGTACTTC
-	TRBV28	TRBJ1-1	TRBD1	CASSPTGGWTEAFF	TGTGCCAGCAGTCCGACAGGGGGCTGGACTGAAGCTTTCTTT
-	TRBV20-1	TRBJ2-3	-	CSDLSGLTTDTQYF	TGCAGTGACCTGAGCGGTCTCACCACAGATACGCAGTATTTT
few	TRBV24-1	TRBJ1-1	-	CATSDGSRNTEAFF	TGTGCCACCAGTGACGGCTCGCGGAACACTGAAGCTTTCTTT
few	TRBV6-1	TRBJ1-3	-	CASSRTGLQAGNTIYF	TGTGCCAGCAGTCGAACGGGCCTTCAGGCTGGAAACACCATATATTTT
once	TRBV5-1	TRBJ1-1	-	CASSLEGTEAFF	TGCGCCAGCAGCTTGGAGGGAACTGAAGCTTTCTTT
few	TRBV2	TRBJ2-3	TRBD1	CASREVGDRGTDTQYF	TGTGCCAGCAGGGAAGTGGGAGACAGGGGCACAGATACGCAGTATTTT
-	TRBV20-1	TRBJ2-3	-	CSARGRGVDTQYF	TGCAGTGCTAGGGGCAGGGGAGTAGATACGCAGTATTTT
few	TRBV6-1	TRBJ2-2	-	CASIRQFANTGELFF	TGTGCCAGCATCAGACAGTTCGCGAACACCGGGGAGCTGTTTTTT
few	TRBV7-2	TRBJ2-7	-	CASSFSYSTNEQYF	TGTGCCAGCAGCTTCTCGTACTCCACGAACGAGCAGTACTTC
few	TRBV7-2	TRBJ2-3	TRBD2	CASSLGTSPIRSDTQYF	TGTGCCAGCAGCTTAGGGACTAGCCCCATCCGGTCAGATACGCAGTATTTT
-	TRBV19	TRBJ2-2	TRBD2	CASSIELAGGAEHRGAVF	TGTGCCAGTAGTATAGAACTAGCGGGAGGTGCCGAACACCGGGGAGCTGTTTTT
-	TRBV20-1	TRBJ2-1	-	CSAPGINEQFF	TGCAGTGCTCCGGGGATCAATGAGCAGTTCTTC
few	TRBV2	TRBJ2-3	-	CASSVGYTDTQYF	TGTGCCAGCAGTGTAGGGTACACAGATACGCAGTATTTT